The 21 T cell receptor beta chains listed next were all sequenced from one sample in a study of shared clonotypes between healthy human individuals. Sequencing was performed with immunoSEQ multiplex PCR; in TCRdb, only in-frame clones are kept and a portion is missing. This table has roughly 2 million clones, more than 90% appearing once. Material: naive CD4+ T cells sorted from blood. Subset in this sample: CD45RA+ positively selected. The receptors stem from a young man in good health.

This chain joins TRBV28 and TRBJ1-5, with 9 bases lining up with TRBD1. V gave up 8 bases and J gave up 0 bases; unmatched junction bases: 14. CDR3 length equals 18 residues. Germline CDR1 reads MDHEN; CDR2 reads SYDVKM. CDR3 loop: CASQKQGAKTYSNQPQHF. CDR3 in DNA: TGTGCCAGCCAGAAACAGGGGGCCAAAACTTATAGCAATCAGCCCCAGCATTTT.

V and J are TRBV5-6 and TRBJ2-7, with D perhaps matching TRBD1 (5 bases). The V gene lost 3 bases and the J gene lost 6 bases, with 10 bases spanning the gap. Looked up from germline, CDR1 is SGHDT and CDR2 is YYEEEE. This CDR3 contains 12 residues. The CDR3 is CASSSTDCEQYF. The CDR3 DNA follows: TGTGCCAGCAGCTCGACAGACTGCGAGCAGTACTTC.

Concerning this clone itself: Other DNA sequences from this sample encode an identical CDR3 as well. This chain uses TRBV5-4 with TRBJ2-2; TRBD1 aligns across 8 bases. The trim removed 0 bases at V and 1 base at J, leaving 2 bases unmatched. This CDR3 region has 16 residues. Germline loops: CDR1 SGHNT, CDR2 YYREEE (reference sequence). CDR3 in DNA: TGTGCCAGCAGCTTGGTCGGACAGGGGAACACCGGGGAGCTGTTTTTT. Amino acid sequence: CASSLVGQGNTGELFF. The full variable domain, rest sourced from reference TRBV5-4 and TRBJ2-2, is ETGVTQSPTHLIKTRGQQVTLRCSSQSGHNTVSWYQQALGQGPQFIFQYYREEENGRGNFPPRFSGLQFPNYSSELNVNALELDDSALYLCASSLVGQGNTGELFFGEGSRLTVL.

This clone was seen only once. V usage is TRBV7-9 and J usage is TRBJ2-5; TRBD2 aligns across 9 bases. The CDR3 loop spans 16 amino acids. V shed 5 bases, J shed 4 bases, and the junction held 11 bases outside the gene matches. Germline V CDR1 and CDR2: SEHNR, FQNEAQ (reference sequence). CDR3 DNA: TGTGCCAGCAGCCGACTACTAGGCGGGAGGGGAGAGACCCAGTACTTC. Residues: CASSRLLGGRGETQYF.

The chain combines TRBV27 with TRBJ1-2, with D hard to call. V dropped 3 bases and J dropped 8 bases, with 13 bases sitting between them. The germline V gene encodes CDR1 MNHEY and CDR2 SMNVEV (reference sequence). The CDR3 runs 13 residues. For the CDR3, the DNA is TGTGCCAGCAGTTTTGTCCCGCCCGTAGGCTACACCTTC. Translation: CASSFVPPVGYTF.

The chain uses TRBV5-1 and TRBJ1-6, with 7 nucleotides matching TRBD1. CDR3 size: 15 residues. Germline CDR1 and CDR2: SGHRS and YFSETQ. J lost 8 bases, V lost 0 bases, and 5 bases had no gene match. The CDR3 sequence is CASSLDRQGDSPLHF. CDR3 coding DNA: TGCGCCAGCAGCTTGGACCGACAGGGAGATTCACCCCTCCACTTT. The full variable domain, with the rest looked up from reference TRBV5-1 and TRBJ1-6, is KAGVTQTPRYLIKTRGQQVTLSCSPISGHRSVSWYQQTPGQGLQFLFEYFSETQRNKGNFPGRFSGRQFSNSRSEMNVSTLELGDSALYLCASSLDRQGDSPLHFGNGTRLTVT.

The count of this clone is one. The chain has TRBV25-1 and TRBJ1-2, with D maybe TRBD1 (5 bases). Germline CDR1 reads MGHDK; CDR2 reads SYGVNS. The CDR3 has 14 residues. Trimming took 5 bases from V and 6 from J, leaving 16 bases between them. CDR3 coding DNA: TGTGCCAGCAGTAGCGTCCCGGGGGGGAATGGCTACACCTTC. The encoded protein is CASSSVPGGNGYTF.

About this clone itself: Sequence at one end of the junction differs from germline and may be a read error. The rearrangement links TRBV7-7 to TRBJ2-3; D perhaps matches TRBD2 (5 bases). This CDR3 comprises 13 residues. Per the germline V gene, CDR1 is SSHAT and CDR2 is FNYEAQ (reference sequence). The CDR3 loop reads CASSSSPADTQYF. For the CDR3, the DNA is TGTGCTAGCAGCTCTAGCCCGGCAGATACGCAGTATTTT.

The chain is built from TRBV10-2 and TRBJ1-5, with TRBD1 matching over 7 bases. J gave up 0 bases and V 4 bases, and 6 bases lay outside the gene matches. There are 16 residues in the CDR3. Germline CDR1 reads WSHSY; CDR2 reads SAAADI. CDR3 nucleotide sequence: TGCGCCAGCAGTGGCGACAGGGAGTCTAGCAATCAGCCCCAGCATTTT. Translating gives CASSGDRESSNQPQHF.

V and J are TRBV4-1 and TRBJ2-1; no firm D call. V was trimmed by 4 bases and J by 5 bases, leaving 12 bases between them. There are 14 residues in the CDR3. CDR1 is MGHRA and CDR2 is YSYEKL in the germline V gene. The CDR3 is CASSPGSWNNEQFF. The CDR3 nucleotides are TGCGCCAGCAGCCCCGGTTCGTGGAACAATGAGCAGTTCTTC.

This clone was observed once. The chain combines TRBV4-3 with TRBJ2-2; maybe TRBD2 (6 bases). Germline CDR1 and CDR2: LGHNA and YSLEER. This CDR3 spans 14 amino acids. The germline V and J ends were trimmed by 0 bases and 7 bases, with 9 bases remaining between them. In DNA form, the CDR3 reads TGCGCCAGCAGCCAAGATGCGGGAAGCGGGGAGCTGTTTTTT. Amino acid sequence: CASSQDAGSGELFF.

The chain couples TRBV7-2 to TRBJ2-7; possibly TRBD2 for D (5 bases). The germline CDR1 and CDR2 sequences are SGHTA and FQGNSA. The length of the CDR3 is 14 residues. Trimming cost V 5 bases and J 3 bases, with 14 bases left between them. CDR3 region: CASSPEAAYYEQYF. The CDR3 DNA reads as TGTGCCAGCAGCCCCGAAGCGGCCTACTACGAGCAGTACTTC.

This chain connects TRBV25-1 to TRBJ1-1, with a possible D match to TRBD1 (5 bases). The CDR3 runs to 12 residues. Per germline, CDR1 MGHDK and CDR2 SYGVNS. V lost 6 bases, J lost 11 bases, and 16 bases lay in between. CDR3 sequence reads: CASREGAGWAFF. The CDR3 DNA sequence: TGTGCCAGCAGGGAGGGAGCAGGGTGGGCTTTCTTT.

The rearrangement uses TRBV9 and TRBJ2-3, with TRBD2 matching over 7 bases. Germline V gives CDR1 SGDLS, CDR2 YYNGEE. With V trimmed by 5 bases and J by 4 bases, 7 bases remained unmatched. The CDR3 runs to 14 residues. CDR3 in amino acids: CASSFRGVADTQYF. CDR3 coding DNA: TGTGCCAGCAGTTTTCGGGGGGTTGCAGATACGCAGTATTTT.

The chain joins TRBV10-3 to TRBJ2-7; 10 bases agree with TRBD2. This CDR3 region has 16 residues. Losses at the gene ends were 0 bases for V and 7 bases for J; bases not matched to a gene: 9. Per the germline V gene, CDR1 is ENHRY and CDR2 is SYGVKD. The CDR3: CAISESNSGGAAEQYF. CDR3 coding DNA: TGTGCCATCAGTGAGTCGAACAGCGGGGGGGCCGCGGAGCAGTACTTC.

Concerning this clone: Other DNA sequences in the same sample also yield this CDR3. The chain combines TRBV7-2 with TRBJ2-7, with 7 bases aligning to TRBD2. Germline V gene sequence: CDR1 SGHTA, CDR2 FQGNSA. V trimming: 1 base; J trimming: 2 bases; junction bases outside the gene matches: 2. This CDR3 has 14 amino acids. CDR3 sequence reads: CASSLGRGAYEQYF. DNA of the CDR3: TGTGCCAGCAGCTTAGGACGGGGGGCCTACGAGCAGTACTTC.

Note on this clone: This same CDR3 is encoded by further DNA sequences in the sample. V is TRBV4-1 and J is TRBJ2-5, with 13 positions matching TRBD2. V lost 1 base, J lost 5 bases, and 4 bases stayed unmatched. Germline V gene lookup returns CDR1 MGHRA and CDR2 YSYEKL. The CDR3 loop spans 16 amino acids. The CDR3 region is CASSQGTSGGRETQYF. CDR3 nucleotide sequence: TGCGCCAGCAGCCAAGGGACTAGCGGGGGTAGGGAGACCCAGTACTTC.

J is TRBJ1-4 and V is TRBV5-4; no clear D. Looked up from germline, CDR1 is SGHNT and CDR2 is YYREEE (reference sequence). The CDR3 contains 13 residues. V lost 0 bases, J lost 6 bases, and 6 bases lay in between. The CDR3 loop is CASSLGDYEKLFF. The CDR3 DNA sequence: TGTGCCAGCAGCTTGGGGGATTATGAAAAACTGTTTTTT.

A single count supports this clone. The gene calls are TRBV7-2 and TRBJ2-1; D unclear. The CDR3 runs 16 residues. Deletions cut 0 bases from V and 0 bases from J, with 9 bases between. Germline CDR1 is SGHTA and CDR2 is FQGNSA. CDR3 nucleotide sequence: TGTGCCAGCAGCTTAGCAGGACGCATCTCCTACAATGAGCAGTTCTTC. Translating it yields CASSLAGRISYNEQFF.

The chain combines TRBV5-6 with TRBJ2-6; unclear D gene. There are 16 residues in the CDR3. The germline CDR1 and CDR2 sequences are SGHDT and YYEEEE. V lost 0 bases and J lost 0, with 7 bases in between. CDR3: CASSLGRSSGANVLTF. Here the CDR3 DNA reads TGTGCCAGCAGCTTGGGCAGGAGCTCTGGGGCCAACGTCCTGACTTTC.

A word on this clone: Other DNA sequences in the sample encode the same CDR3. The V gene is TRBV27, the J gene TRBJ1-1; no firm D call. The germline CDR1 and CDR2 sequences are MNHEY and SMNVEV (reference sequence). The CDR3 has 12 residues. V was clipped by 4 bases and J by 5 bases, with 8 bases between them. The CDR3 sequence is CASSSVGTEAFF. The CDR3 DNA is TGTGCCAGCAGTTCTGTCGGGACTGAAGCTTTCTTT.